These 23 T cell receptor beta chains share one sample of origin, sequenced in a study of T cells in tuberculosis. Sorting used thawed, overnight-rested PBMC stained with anti-CD3, a viability dye and GMM-loaded CD1B tetramer. The lipid loaded on the CD1B tetramers was C32 glucose monomycolate from Rhodococcus equi. Some clones are missing from TCRdb's copy, which holds only in-frame ones; the method was immunoSEQ multiplex PCR. The data contain around 60,000 clones, about 86% of them seen just once; the ten biggest clones take up more than 10%. The source material was CD1b-GMM tetramer-negative cells sorted from PBMCs. The receptor set was obtained from an adult woman with latent tuberculosis.

A remark on this clone: Compared with germline, one end of the junction differs, possibly owing to a read error. This same CDR3 is encoded by further DNA sequences in the sample. The rearrangement links TRBV10-2 to TRBJ2-3; a possible D gene is TRBD1 (5 bases). The CDR3 runs to 16 residues. CDR1 is WSHSY and CDR2 is SAAADI in the germline V gene. DNA of the CDR3: TGCGCCAGCACTAAAGGGGCTCAGGGTTACGAAGATACGCAGTACTTT. Amino acid sequence: CASTKGAQGYEDTQYF.

This clone was detected a few times. This chain joins TRBV7-9 and TRBJ1-3, with a possible D match to TRBD1 (5 bases). The V end lost 4 bases, the J end lost 4 bases, and 17 bases lay between the germline ends. This CDR3 is 16 amino acids long. CDR1 SEHNR and CDR2 FQNEAQ come from the germline V gene (reference sequence). CDR3 nucleotide sequence: TGTGCCAGCAGCTCCTGGGGCGGGGAAACCGGAAACACCATATATTTT. The encoded protein is CASSSWGGETGNTIYF.

The chain couples TRBV14 to TRBJ2-3, with D hard to call. Per germline, CDR1 SGHDN and CDR2 FVKESK. V lost 0 bases to trimming and J lost 0 bases, with 13 bases between them. This CDR3 has 17 amino acids. Written as DNA, the CDR3 is TGTGCCAGCAGCCAAGAGAGTACTATCACTAGCACAGATACGCAGTATTTT. As protein: CASSQESTITSTDTQYF.

V and J are TRBV28 and TRBJ2-7; TRBD2 is a possible D gene (6 bases). Trimming stripped 4 bases from V and 7 bases from J, with 11 bases between. The germline V gene has CDR1 MDHEN and CDR2 SYDVKM. The CDR3 is 12 residues long. CDR3 sequence (DNA): TGTGCCAGCAGTTCGGAAGGGAGGGAGCAGTACTTC. This translates into CASSSEGREQYF. Drawing the rest from reference TRBV28 and TRBJ2-7, the complete variable domain is DVKVTQSSRYLVKRTGEKVFLECVQDMDHENMFWYRQDPGLGLRLIYFSYDVKMKEKGDIPEGYSVSREKKERFSLILESASTNQTSMYLCASSSEGREQYFGPGTRLTVT.

The gene calls are TRBV29-1 and TRBJ2-3, with 9 bases lining up with TRBD1. The CDR3 extends over 13 amino acids. The germline V gene encodes CDR1 SQVTM and CDR2 ANQGSEA. V lost 7 bases to trimming and J lost 2 bases; unmatched junction nucleotides: 4. The CDR3 sequence: CSGTGVLTDTQYF. DNA of the CDR3: TGCAGCGGGACAGGGGTCCTCACAGATACGCAGTATTTT.

The rearrangement links TRBV2 to TRBJ1-1; the D gene is possibly TRBD1 (5 bases). Germline-derived CDR1 and CDR2 are SNHLY and FYNNEI. The CDR3 length is 14 residues. Trimming stripped 7 bases from V and 0 bases from J, with 12 bases between. DNA of the CDR3: TGTGCCAGCATGGAGGGGAGCCTGAACACTGAAGCTTTCTTT. Its protein product is CASMEGSLNTEAFF. The complete variable domain, with remaining parts taken from reference TRBV2 and TRBJ1-1, reads EPEVTQTPSHQVTQMGQEVILRCVPISNHLYFYWYRQILGQKVEFLVSFYNNEISEKSEIFDDQFSVERPDGSNFTLKIRSTKLEDSAMYFCASMEGSLNTEAFFGQGTRLTVV.

This rearrangement joins TRBV6-6 to TRBJ1-1; the D gene is possibly TRBD1 (6 bases). V was clipped by 7 bases and J by 4 bases, with 13 bases between them. The CDR3 is 13 residues long. CDR1 is MNHNY and CDR2 is SVGAGI in the germline V gene (reference sequence). CDR3 residues: CASTPTGSTEAFF. The CDR3 bases are TGTGCCAGCACCCCTACAGGGTCCACTGAAGCTTTCTTT.

This chain connects TRBV25-1 to TRBJ1-5; D is ambiguous. Trimming shortened V by 4 bases and J by 4 bases, and 14 bases separated the two germline ends. Per germline, CDR1 MGHDK and CDR2 SYGVNS. The CDR3 covers 15 residues. The CDR3 DNA is TGTGCCAGCAGTGGGGCGACGGCACCAAATCAGCCCCAGCATTTT. It translates to CASSGATAPNQPQHF.

A remark on this clone: The sample holds other DNA sequences that translate to the same CDR3. This sequence joins TRBV28 and TRBJ2-7, with D maybe TRBD1 (6 bases). The CDR3 totals 14 residues. CDR1 MDHEN and CDR2 SYDVKM come from the germline V gene. Trimming took off 6 bases at V and 2 bases at J, with 14 bases between the two ends. This chain's CDR3 is CASSLRGPPYEQYF. The CDR3 coding sequence is TGTGCCAGCAGCCTCAGGGGACCTCCCTACGAGCAGTACTTC.

The chain combines TRBV12-5 with TRBJ2-2, with a possible D match to TRBD2 (6 bases). This CDR3 has 17 amino acids. V was trimmed by 4 bases and J by 3 bases, leaving 18 bases between them. The V gene's germline CDR1 is LGHNT and CDR2 FRNRAP. The CDR3: CASGSVQGLEDTGELFF. The CDR3 coding sequence is TGTGCTAGTGGTTCCGTTCAGGGACTCGAGGACACCGGGGAGCTGTTTTTT.

The CDR3 DNA is TGTGCCAGCAGTGACCACCCCATTCGGACAGGGCTAGGCCCACATGGCTACACCTTC. It specifies CASSDHPIRTGLGPHGYTF. The chain joins TRBV6-1 to TRBJ1-2, with 8 bases lining up with TRBD1. The CDR3 has 19 amino acids. The germline CDR1 and CDR2 sequences are MNHNS and SASEGT. V gave up 3 bases and J gave up 6 bases; unmatched junction bases: 21.

This clone was observed a few times. The chain uses TRBV7-3 and TRBJ2-3; D is uncertain. The germline V and J ends were trimmed by 4 bases and 5 bases, with 13 bases remaining between them. Germline assignment: CDR1 SGHTA and CDR2 FQGTGA. This CDR3 contains 14 residues. The DNA of the CDR3 is TGTGCCAGCAGCTCAGGCCGAAACGTAGATACGCAGTATTTT. Translating gives CASSSGRNVDTQYF. The full variable domain, completed using reference TRBV7-3 and TRBJ2-3, is GAGVSQTPSNKVTEKGKYVELRCDPISGHTALYWYRQSLGQGPEFLIYFQGTGAADDSGLPNDRFFAVRPEGSVSTLKIQRTERGDSAVYLCASSSGRNVDTQYFGPGTRLTVL.

This chain connects TRBV11-2 to TRBJ2-5; TRBD2 matches 13 bases. The trim removed 7 bases at V and 5 bases at J, leaving 10 bases unmatched. The CDR3 is 16 residues long. Germline V CDR1 and CDR2: SGHAT, FQNNGV. The DNA for the CDR3 is TGTGCCAGCACCAGGACTAGCGGGAGTGCCGACGAGACCCAGTACTTC. This sequence encodes CASTRTSGSADETQYF.

The chain joins TRBV19 to TRBJ1-4; TRBD1 is a possible D gene (6 bases). Germline V CDR1 and CDR2: LNHDA, SQIVND (reference sequence). This CDR3 is built from 16 residues. The V end was cut by 1 base, the J end by 3 bases, with 12 bases between. The CDR3 nucleotides are TGTGCCAGTAGTATAGGACGGAACAGGGCTAATGAAAAACTGTTTTTT. Amino acid sequence: CASSIGRNRANEKLFF. Together with reference TRBV19 and TRBJ1-4, the CDR3 gives the full variable domain: DGGITQSPKYLFRKEGQNVTLSCEQNLNHDAMYWYRQDPGQGLRLIYYSQIVNDFQKGDIAEGYSVSREKKESFPLTVTSAQKNPTAFYLCASSIGRNRANEKLFFGSGTQLSVL.

The chain is built from TRBV27 and TRBJ2-7; D uncertain. CDR3 size: 13 residues. Germline CDR1 reads MNHEY; CDR2 reads SMNVEV (reference sequence). V was clipped by 2 bases and J by 4 bases, with 9 bases between them. CDR3 DNA sequence: TGTGCCAGCAGTTTAACGATGAGTTACGAGCAGTACTTC. The encoded protein is CASSLTMSYEQYF.

The chain couples TRBV19 to TRBJ1-3, with 8 bases that match TRBD1. Germline values: CDR1 LNHDA, CDR2 SQIVND (reference sequence). V lost 5 bases and J lost 4; bases outside the gene matches: 7. CDR3 length equals 15 residues. As DNA, the CDR3 is TGTGCCAGTAGTTCGGGGACAGGCCGAGGAAACACCATATATTTT. This translates into CASSSGTGRGNTIYF.

The chain combines TRBV7-9 with TRBJ1-2, with 7 bases that match TRBD1. The CDR3 contains 14 residues. V lost 1 base and J lost 8; bases outside the gene matches: 7. Germline V lookup: CDR1 SEHNR, CDR2 FQNEAQ (reference sequence). The CDR3 loop is CASSLGSQGVGYTF. Written as DNA, the CDR3 is TGTGCCAGCAGCTTAGGGTCTCAGGGGGTCGGCTACACCTTC.

The V gene is TRBV19, the J gene TRBJ2-7, with a weak D call TRBD1 (5 bases). The germline gives CDR1 LNHDA, CDR2 SQIVND (reference sequence). This CDR3 region has 14 residues. V shed 5 bases and J shed 3 bases, with 14 bases lying between them. The CDR3 loop reads CASSLTVDSYEQYF. The CDR3 bases are TGTGCCAGTAGTCTAACGGTCGACAGCTACGAGCAGTACTTC.

On this clone: Other nucleotide sequences in the sample specify the same CDR3. The J gene is TRBJ2-1, the V gene TRBV7-2, with D perhaps TRBD2 (5 bases). Trimming removed 1 base at V and 7 bases at J, with 23 bases between. The CDR3 has 18 residues. The germline V gene encodes CDR1 SGHTA and CDR2 FQGNSA. CDR3: CASSLEAGGSRVGNEQFF. The CDR3 DNA is TGTGCCAGCAGCTTAGAGGCGGGTGGCTCCCGGGTCGGGAATGAGCAGTTCTTC.

The chain employs TRBV19 and TRBJ1-1; perhaps TRBD1 as D (5 bases). Germline V lookup: CDR1 LNHDA, CDR2 SQIVND (reference sequence). Deletions cut 2 bases from V and 0 bases from J, with 7 bases between. The CDR3 extends over 14 amino acids. The chain's CDR3 is CASSIQGMNTEAFF. Written as DNA, the CDR3 is TGTGCCAGTAGTATACAGGGTATGAACACTGAAGCTTTCTTT.

The chain joins TRBV7-9 to TRBJ1-3; weak D call: TRBD1 (6 bases). Germline-derived CDR1 and CDR2 are SEHNR and FQNEAQ (reference sequence). Trimming removed 2 bases from V and 2 bases from J, with 10 bases in between. The CDR3 runs to 15 residues. The CDR3 loop reads CASSLWDTTGNTIYF. The CDR3 nucleotides are TGTGCCAGCAGCTTATGGGACACAACTGGAAACACCATATATTTT.

The chain couples TRBV7-2 to TRBJ2-7; 10 bases line up with TRBD1. V gave up 6 bases and J gave up 2 bases; unmatched junction bases: 7. Germline CDR1 SGHTA, CDR2 FQGNSA. The CDR3 totals 15 residues. The CDR3 loop reads CASSPSGTGAYEQYF. In DNA form, the CDR3 reads TGTGCCAGCAGTCCGTCCGGGACAGGGGCCTACGAGCAGTACTTC.

This chain joins TRBV6-5 and TRBJ2-7; 10 bases are shared with TRBD1. The germline gives CDR1 MNHEY, CDR2 SVGAGI. The V and J ends lost 6 bases and 4 bases, in that order; junction bases with no gene match: 6. The CDR3 consists of 14 residues. CDR3 loop: CASRTRDRGYEQYF. The CDR3 nucleotides are TGTGCCAGCAGGACCCGGGACAGGGGTTACGAGCAGTACTTC.